These 10 T cell receptor beta chains originate from one sample sequenced in a study of OX40 agonist ivuxolimab in advanced cancers. The table came from immunoSEQ multiplex PCR; TCRdb's copy has only in-frame clones and leaves some out. The table shows 50,000 or so clones, with about 86% occurring only once. This sample comprised CD4+ or CD8+ T cells sorted from blood, obtained in a trial of the OX40 agonist ivuxolimab. The receptors shown here come from an adult with an advanced solid tumor such as melanoma, head and neck, liver or kidney cancer.

This clone has a handful of counts. The chain links TRBV30 to TRBJ2-2, with D hard to call. V was pared by 2 bases and J by 2 bases, with 9 bases between. CDR1 GTSNPN and CDR2 SVGIG come from the germline V gene (reference sequence). CDR3 size: 14 residues. CDR3 DNA sequence: TGTGCCTGGAGTCTGGCTGTTAACACCGGGGAGCTGTTTTTT. It encodes CAWSLAVNTGELFF.

This clone was detected only once. J is TRBJ2-7 and V is TRBV5-1; perhaps D is TRBD1 or TRBD2 (6 bases each). V was cut by 0 bases and J by 6 bases, with 13 bases left in between. CDR1 and CDR2 (germline): SGHRS, YFSETQ. The CDR3 totals 14 residues. The DNA of the CDR3 is TGCGCCAGCAGCTTGGCGGGGGCCCCAGCCGAGCAGTACTTC. Its protein product is CASSLAGAPAEQYF.

This sequence joins TRBV14 and TRBJ2-1; D is possibly TRBD2 (5 bases). This CDR3 is built from 17 residues. The V gene lost 0 bases and the J gene lost 0 bases, with 12 bases spanning the gap. The germline V gene has CDR1 SGHDN and CDR2 FVKESK. The CDR3 DNA reads TGTGCCAGCAGCCAAGATCGAGGGCTTCTCTCCTACAATGAGCAGTTCTTC. As protein: CASSQDRGLLSYNEQFF.

This clone appeared a few times. V and J are TRBV11-2 and TRBJ1-2; 11 bases map to TRBD1. Trimming removed 4 bases from V and 5 bases from J; junction bases left unmatched: 6. CDR3 length: 15 amino acids. Germline loops: CDR1 SGHAT, CDR2 FQNNGV. CDR3 protein: CASSSWDRGEYGYTF. The CDR3, as DNA: TGTGCCAGCAGCTCCTGGGACAGGGGGGAATATGGCTACACCTTC.

The J gene is TRBJ1-5, the V gene TRBV27, with D possibly matching TRBD1 (6 bases). Germline V CDR1 and CDR2: MNHEY, SMNVEV (reference sequence). CDR3 size: 15 residues. V was cut by 6 bases and J by 2 bases, with 14 bases left in between. The CDR3 reads CASSTLGGGNQPQHF. The DNA for the CDR3 is TGTGCCAGCAGCACCTTAGGGGGAGGCAATCAGCCCCAGCATTTT.

The chain combines TRBV7-2 with TRBJ2-7; D is perhaps TRBD2 (6 bases). The V end lost 1 base, the J end lost 3 bases, and 16 bases lay between the germline ends. Germline V gene lookup returns CDR1 SGHTA and CDR2 FQGNSA. This CDR3 is 16 amino acids long. The CDR3 coding sequence is TGTGCCAGCAGCTTAGGGCGAGGTGGAGGGGACTACGAGCAGTACTTC. It specifies CASSLGRGGGDYEQYF. Filled out from reference TRBV7-2 and TRBJ2-7, the complete variable domain reads GAGVSQSPSNKVTEKGKDVELRCDPISGHTALYWYRQSLGQGLEFLIYFQGNSAPDKSGLPSDRFSAERTGGSVSTLTIQRTQQEDSAVYLCASSLGRGGGDYEQYFGPGTRLTVT.

This chain uses TRBV7-9 with TRBJ2-3; no firm D call. This CDR3 region has 13 residues. Germline V CDR1 and CDR2: SEHNR, FQNEAQ (reference sequence). V lost 3 bases and J lost 5, with 9 bases in between. CDR3 coding DNA: TGTGCCAGCAGCTTGAAGGATCGAGATACGCAGTATTTT. The encoded protein is CASSLKDRDTQYF.

The chain uses TRBV5-4 and TRBJ1-1, with 7 bases lining up with TRBD1. The CDR3 covers 14 residues. Per the germline V gene, CDR1 is SGHNT and CDR2 is YYREEE (reference sequence). Losses at the gene ends were 5 bases for V and 4 bases for J; bases not matched to a gene: 8. The CDR3 region has the DNA TGTGCCAGCAGAAACAGGGGTTACGGCACTGAAGCTTTCTTT. Its translation is CASRNRGYGTEAFF. The whole variable domain, remainder taken from reference TRBV5-4 and TRBJ1-1, is ETGVTQSPTHLIKTRGQQVTLRCSSQSGHNTVSWYQQALGQGPQFIFQYYREEENGRGNFPPRFSGLQFPNYSSELNVNALELDDSALYLCASRNRGYGTEAFFGQGTRLTVV.

The gene calls are TRBV19 and TRBJ1-3; D is ambiguous. V was pared by 3 bases and J by 0 bases, with 6 bases between. The CDR3 spans 14 residues. Germline CDR1 LNHDA, CDR2 SQIVND (reference sequence). For the CDR3, the DNA is TGTGCCAGTAGTATCTCAAGCTCTGGAAACACCATATATTTT. Protein product: CASSISSSGNTIYF.

The rearrangement links TRBV19 to TRBJ2-7; D not resolved. CDR1 is LNHDA, CDR2 SQIVND, per germline (reference sequence). V was shortened by 1 base and J by 6 bases, with 10 bases between the two germline ends. The CDR3 has 13 residues. The CDR3 DNA reads TGTGCCAGTAGTATAGTTTTGTTTTCCGAGCAGTACTTC. Translated: CASSIVLFSEQYF.